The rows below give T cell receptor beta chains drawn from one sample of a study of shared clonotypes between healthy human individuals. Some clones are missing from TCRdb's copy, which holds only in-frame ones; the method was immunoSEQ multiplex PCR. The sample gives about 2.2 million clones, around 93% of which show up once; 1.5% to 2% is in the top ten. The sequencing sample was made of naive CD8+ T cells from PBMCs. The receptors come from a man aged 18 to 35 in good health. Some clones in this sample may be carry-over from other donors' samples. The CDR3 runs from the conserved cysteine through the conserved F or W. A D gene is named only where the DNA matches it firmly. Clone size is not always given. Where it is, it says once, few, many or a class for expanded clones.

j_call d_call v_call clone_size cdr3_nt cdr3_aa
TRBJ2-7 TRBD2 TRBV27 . TGTGCCAGCAGTTTTTGGGCGGGGGGGTCGTACGAGCAGTACTTC CASSFWAGGSYEQYF
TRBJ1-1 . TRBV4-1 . TGCGCCAGCAGCACCCAGAGAGGAGAGAACACTGAAGCTTTCTTT CASSTQRGENTEAFF
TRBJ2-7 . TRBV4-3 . TGCGCCAGCAGCCGAGGGGTACAGTACTCCTACGAGCAGTACTTC CASSRGVQYSYEQYF
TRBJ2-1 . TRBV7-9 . TGTGCCAGCAGCTTAGAAGCGCGGCAGCTCTCCTACAATGAGCAGTTCTTC CASSLEARQLSYNEQFF
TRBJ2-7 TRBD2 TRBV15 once TGTGCCACCAGCAGAGAAGGCCTAGCGGGAGTATCTTACTTTGGGCAGTACTTC CATSREGLAGVSYFGQYF
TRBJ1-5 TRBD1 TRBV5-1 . TGCGCCAGCACCGCAGGGTCGGGACAGAGAAATCAGCCCCAGCATTTT CASTAGSGQRNQPQHF
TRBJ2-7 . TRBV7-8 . TGTGCCAGCAGCCGTGGCGTCGCGCAGAGCTCCTACGAGCAGTACTTC CASSRGVAQSSYEQYF
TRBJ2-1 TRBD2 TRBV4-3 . TGCGCCAGCAGCCAAAGAGCGGGAGGGTTGAATGAGCAGTTCTTC CASSQRAGGLNEQFF
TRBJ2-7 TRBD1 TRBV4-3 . TGCGCCAGCAGCCAAGAGGGACAGGACTATTACGAGCAGTACTTC CASSQEGQDYYEQYF
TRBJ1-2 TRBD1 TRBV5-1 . TGCGCCAGCAGCAAGACAGGGGGCGTTGATGGCTACACCTTC CASSKTGGVDGYTF
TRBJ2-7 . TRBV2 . TGTGCCAGCAGCGAAGACAGGTCCTACGAGCAGTACTTC CASSEDRSYEQYF
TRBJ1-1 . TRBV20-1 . TGCAGCCAGGACAGTCGGGCTTTCTTT CSQDSRAFF